The 32 T cell receptor beta chains below come from one sample, sequenced in a study of identical twins. Using its own MiXCR run on the 5' RACE reads, TCRdb lists one record per CDR3 protein. The table includes about 100,000 distinct CDR3 sequences, just under 6% detected once. Specimen: memory T cells sorted from blood. The source is a woman between 50 and 59 years old in good health.

The table lists this clonotype with many counts. This chain connects TRBV12-3 or TRBV12-4 to TRBJ1-5; no clear D gene. Trimming took off 5 bases at V and 8 bases at J, with 16 bases between the two ends. The length of the CDR3 is 14 residues. CDR3 protein: CASSPDGNPEPQHF. The CDR3 coding sequence is TGTGCCAGCAGTCCCGACGGAAACCCTGAGCCCCAGCATTTT.

This clonotype was observed many times. The rearrangement links TRBV27 to TRBJ1-2, with D hard to call. The V end was cut by 6 bases, the J end by 7 bases, with 12 bases between. The CDR3 extends over 12 amino acids. Germline lookup yields CDR1 MNHEY and CDR2 SMNVEV (reference sequence). CDR3 protein: CASSPTSGGYTF. CDR3 nucleotide sequence: TGTGCCAGCAGCCCGACGTCGGGTGGCTACACCTTC.

This clonotype has just a few counts. The chain recombines TRBV2 with TRBJ2-1; 9 positions match TRBD2. CDR1 SNHLY and CDR2 FYNNEI come from the germline V gene. The CDR3 extends over 15 amino acids. V shed 6 bases, J shed 9 bases, and the junction held 12 bases outside the gene matches. The CDR3 region is CASSTGLAGTSEQFF. Here the CDR3 DNA reads TGTGCCAGCAGCACGGGACTAGCTGGTACGAGTGAGCAGTTCTTC. The full variable domain, rest sourced from reference TRBV2 and TRBJ2-1, is EPEVTQTPSHQVTQMGQEVILRCVPISNHLYFYWYRQILGQKVEFLVSFYNNEISEKSEIFDDQFSVERPDGSNFTLKIRSTKLEDSAMYFCASSTGLAGTSEQFFGPGTRLTVL.

This clonotype appeared many times. This sequence joins TRBV7-3 and TRBJ2-2, with unresolved D. This CDR3 comprises 12 residues. Germline V gene sequence: CDR1 SGHTA, CDR2 FQGTGA. Trimming removed 5 bases from V and 7 bases from J, with 8 bases in between. In DNA form, the CDR3 reads TGTGCCAGCAGCCCCGACGGCGGGGAGCTGTTTTTT. This codes for CASSPDGGELFF.

At least ten counts were recorded for this clonotype. The chain links TRBV14 to TRBJ1-4; weak D call: TRBD1 (5 bases). Germline V lookup: CDR1 SGHDN, CDR2 FVKESK. Deletions cut 4 bases from V and 7 bases from J, with 16 bases between. The CDR3 is 15 residues long. The CDR3 sequence is CASSPQRGTGEKLFF. The CDR3 DNA reads as TGTGCCAGCAGCCCCCAGAGGGGCACAGGTGAAAAACTGTTTTTT.

The chain links TRBV11-2 to TRBJ1-4; weak D call: TRBD1 (6 bases). The V gene lost 5 bases and the J gene lost 7 bases, with 17 bases spanning the gap. Per the germline V gene, CDR1 is SGHAT and CDR2 is FQNNGV. The CDR3 runs to 15 residues. CDR3 nucleotide sequence: TGTGCCAGCAGCCTTACAGGGTATCGGGGTGAAAAACTGTTTTTT. Encoded protein: CASSLTGYRGEKLFF. The complete variable domain, with remaining parts taken from reference TRBV11-2 and TRBJ1-4, reads EAGVAQSPRYKIIEKRQSVAFWCNPISGHATLYWYQQILGQGPKLLIQFQNNGVVDDSQLPKDRFSAERLKGVDSTLKIQPAKLEDSAVYLCASSLTGYRGEKLFFGSGTQLSVL.

V and J are TRBV7-9 and TRBJ1-1, with D perhaps matching TRBD1 (5 bases). CDR1 and CDR2 from the germline V gene are SEHNR and FQNEAQ (reference sequence). Trimming removed 5 bases from V and 3 bases from J, with 13 bases in between. The CDR3 extends over 14 amino acids. In DNA, the CDR3 is TGTGCCAGCAGCCGCTGGGTAGGGGACACTGAAGCTTTCTTT. This translates into CASSRWVGDTEAFF.

The chain links TRBV12-3 or TRBV12-4 to TRBJ1-2; D may be TRBD1 (6 bases). V lost 3 bases, J lost 4 bases, and 9 bases lay in between. CDR3 size: 13 residues. CDR3 protein: CASSFGGAYGYTF. The CDR3, as DNA: TGTGCCAGCAGTTTTGGGGGGGCCTATGGCTACACCTTC.

The chain couples TRBV18 to TRBJ2-5, with a weak D call TRBD2 (5 bases). CDR3 length: 14 amino acids. Germline CDR1 reads KGHSH; CDR2 reads LQKENI. The V gene lost 3 bases and the J gene lost 3 bases, with 11 bases spanning the gap. CDR3 sequence reads: CASSPLAAEETQYF. The CDR3 DNA follows: TGTGCCAGCTCACCGCTAGCAGCCGAAGAGACCCAGTACTTC.

This clonotype appeared many times. The chain carries TRBV6-1 and TRBJ2-3; tentative D call: TRBD1 (6 bases). V lost 6 bases and J 6 bases, leaving 25 bases between the germline ends. This CDR3 has 17 amino acids. The germline V gene has CDR1 MNHNS and CDR2 SASEGT. The CDR3 loop reads CASRPGWGRANSDTQYF. In nucleotides, the CDR3 is TGTGCCAGCAGGCCCGGTTGGGGGCGGGCAAATTCGGATACGCAGTATTTT.

This clonotype was counted ten times or more. V and J are TRBV19 and TRBJ1-2, with 8 bases lining up with TRBD1. V shed 9 bases, J shed 2 bases, and the junction held 17 bases outside the gene matches. CDR3 length: 17 residues. Germline V CDR1 and CDR2: LNHDA, SQIVND (reference sequence). The CDR3 nucleotides are TGTGCCAGCTTTAACTTCGGCACGGGACAGGAGAACTATGGCTACACCTTC. This translates into CASFNFGTGQENYGYTF.

V gene TRBV28 combines with J gene TRBJ2-2, with D perhaps TRBD1 or TRBD2 (6 bases each). The CDR3 has 15 residues. V lost 5 bases and J 4 bases, leaving 14 bases between the germline ends. Per the germline V gene, CDR1 is MDHEN and CDR2 is SYDVKM. The CDR3 spells CASSLAGGSTGELFF. CDR3 sequence (DNA): TGTGCCAGCAGTCTGGCCGGGGGCTCCACCGGGGAGCTGTTTTTT.

The rearrangement uses TRBV20-1 and TRBJ2-5, with 11 bases that match TRBD2. CDR1 DFQATT and CDR2 SNEGSKA come from the germline V gene (reference sequence). After removal of 5 bases from V and 3 bases from J, the junction contained 5 bases not matched to a gene. The CDR3 is made up of 14 amino acids. CDR3 amino acids: CSAADSGREETQYF. The CDR3 nucleotides are TGCAGTGCTGCCGATAGCGGGAGGGAAGAGACCCAGTACTTC.

The CDR3 protein is CASSQVGPSPFYNEQFF. CDR3 nucleotide sequence: TGCGCCAGCAGCCAAGTAGGACCCAGCCCTTTCTACAATGAGCAGTTCTTC. The chain couples TRBV4-1 to TRBJ2-1; D is unresolved. Trimming cost V 1 base and J 3 bases, with 16 bases left between them. Per the germline V gene, CDR1 is MGHRA and CDR2 is YSYEKL. The CDR3 consists of 17 residues.

A single count supports this clonotype. The J gene is TRBJ2-7, the V gene TRBV7-8; D possibly corresponds to TRBD2 (6 bases). This CDR3 contains 14 residues. Germline loops: CDR1 SGHVS, CDR2 FQNEAQ. Deletions cut 5 bases from V and 6 bases from J, with 17 bases between. CDR3 region: CASSPDPLASEQYV. The CDR3 coding sequence is TGTGCCAGCAGCCCAGACCCCCTAGCGTCCGAGCAGTACGTC.

The chain carries TRBV28 and TRBJ2-1, with D perhaps TRBD1 (5 bases). V lost 6 bases and J 6 bases, leaving 9 bases between the germline ends. The CDR3 is 12 amino acids. CDR1 MDHEN and CDR2 SYDVKM come from the germline V gene. CDR3 loop: CASSGRVNEQFF. Written as DNA, the CDR3 is TGTGCCAGCAGCGGCAGGGTCAATGAGCAGTTCTTC.

The chain combines TRBV6-5 with TRBJ1-2; TRBD1 matches 7 bases. Germline-derived CDR1 and CDR2 are MNHEY and SVGAGI. The CDR3 contains 15 residues. The ends lost 6 bases at V and 2 bases at J; junction bases unmatched: 9. CDR3 DNA: TGTGCCAGCAGCCGACGAGGGGGCGCGAACTATGGCTACACCTTC. This gives the protein CASSRRGGANYGYTF.

This clonotype has a count of ten or more. This chain uses TRBV11-1 with TRBJ2-1, with a tentative D call TRBD1 (7 bases). V lost 5 bases and J lost 5, with 16 bases in between. Germline CDR1 is SGHAT and CDR2 is FQDESV (reference sequence). The CDR3 totals 15 residues. In nucleotides, the CDR3 is TGTGCCAGCAGCCCGCGGGACAGCCTTGACAATGAGCAGTTCTTC. Protein sequence: CASSPRDSLDNEQFF. The entire variable domain, with the rest obtained from reference TRBV11-1 and TRBJ2-1, is as follows: EAEVAQSPRYKITEKSQAVAFWCDPISGHATLYWYRQILGQGPELLVQFQDESVVDDSQLPKDRFSAERLKGVDSTLKIQPAELGDSAMYLCASSPRDSLDNEQFFGPGTRLTVL.

This clonotype came up many times. V usage is TRBV12-3 or TRBV12-4 and J usage is TRBJ1-1; a possible D gene is TRBD1 (6 bases). Trimming cost V 1 base and J 11 bases, with 17 bases left between them. The CDR3 sequence is 14 residues long. CDR3 residues: CASSLEGSGTWAFF. The CDR3 coding sequence is TGTGCCAGCAGTTTAGAGGGATCGGGGACATGGGCTTTCTTT.

This clonotype was seen at least ten times. The chain joins TRBV11-2 to TRBJ2-1, with 9 bases matching TRBD1. The CDR3 is 15 residues long. V lost 5 bases, J lost 4 bases, and 6 bases stayed unmatched. Germline values: CDR1 SGHAT, CDR2 FQNNGV. The CDR3 region is CASSDDRGAYNEQFF. The CDR3 DNA reads TGTGCCAGCAGCGACGACAGGGGGGCTTACAATGAGCAGTTCTTC.

The rearrangement uses TRBV29-1 and TRBJ1-1, with 10 positions matching TRBD1. V was pared by 3 bases and J by 6 bases, with 4 bases of the junction left unmatched. This CDR3 is 13 amino acids long. Germline loops: CDR1 SQVTM, CDR2 ANQGSEA. The CDR3 sequence: CSVERGTGAEAFF. The CDR3 DNA reads TGCAGCGTTGAGAGAGGGACAGGGGCTGAAGCTTTCTTT.

This clonotype came up many times. The chain uses TRBV27 and TRBJ1-4, with D hard to call. Per germline, CDR1 MNHEY and CDR2 SMNVEV (reference sequence). The V end was cut by 0 bases, the J end by 6 bases, with 11 bases between. The CDR3 is 15 amino acids. This CDR3 reads CASSLSGVPYEKLFF. CDR3 DNA sequence: TGTGCCAGCAGTTTATCGGGTGTCCCCTATGAAAAACTGTTTTTT. Looking up the rest from reference TRBV27 and TRBJ1-4 gives the full variable domain: EAQVTQNPRYLITVTGKKLTVTCSQNMNHEYMSWYRQDPGLGLRQIYYSMNVEVTDKGDVPEGYKVSRKEKRNFPLILESPSPNQTSLYFCASSLSGVPYEKLFFGSGTQLSVL.

Comments on this clonotype: A read error may explain this, as a much larger clone is one base away. The chain employs TRBV27 and TRBJ2-7, with D uncertain. The CDR3 loop spans 12 amino acids. The V gene's germline CDR1 is MNHEY and CDR2 SMNVEV (reference sequence). The CDR3 here is CVSSLRSSEQYF. The CDR3 DNA follows: TGTGTCAGCAGTTTAAGGAGTTCCGAGCAGTACTTC.

The chain employs TRBV7-9 and TRBJ2-2; D possibly corresponds to TRBD1 (6 bases). The V gene lost 5 bases and the J gene lost 7 bases, with 11 bases spanning the gap. This CDR3 is 13 amino acids long. The V gene's germline CDR1 is SEHNR and CDR2 FQNEAQ (reference sequence). The CDR3 bases are TGTGCCAGCAGCACTGGACAGTTCGGGGAGCTGTTTTTT. It specifies CASSTGQFGELFF.

This clonotype was detected ten times or more. This chain connects TRBV20-1 to TRBJ2-1; the match to TRBD1 covers 10 bases. The CDR3 is 12 amino acids. Trimming cost V 4 bases and J 7 bases; bases outside gene matches: 1. The germline CDR1 and CDR2 sequences are DFQATT and SNEGSKA (reference sequence). CDR3 in amino acids: CSAKGQGNEQFF. CDR3 DNA sequence: TGCAGTGCTAAGGGACAGGGGAATGAGCAGTTCTTC.

This clonotype was recorded at least ten times. This chain links TRBV12-3 or TRBV12-4 with TRBJ2-2; D ambiguous. V shed 0 bases and J shed 7 bases, with 9 bases lying between them. The CDR3 is 14 amino acids. The CDR3 protein is CASSLARGSGELFF. The CDR3 DNA reads TGTGCCAGCAGTTTAGCCAGAGGTAGCGGGGAGCTGTTTTTT.

This clonotype was detected ten times or more. The chain couples TRBV7-9 to TRBJ1-2; D is unclear. The germline CDR1 and CDR2 sequences are SEHNR and FQNEAQ (reference sequence). This CDR3 comprises 12 residues. Trimming left V 5 bases short and J 6 bases short, with 10 bases between. CDR3 coding DNA: TGTGCCAGCAGCCCACAGACGGATGGCTACACCTTC. Protein product: CASSPQTDGYTF.

The rearrangement links TRBV20-1 to TRBJ2-3; tentatively, D is TRBD2 (5 bases). Germline V gene data show CDR1 as DFQATT and CDR2 as SNEGSKA (reference sequence). V lost 5 bases to trimming and J lost 1 base, with 19 bases between them. The CDR3 spans 16 residues. CDR3 sequence reads: CSALTLERRGTDTQYF. CDR3 nucleotide sequence: TGCAGTGCTTTGACTCTAGAGCGGAGAGGCACAGATACGCAGTATTTT.

This clonotype was recorded at least ten times. The chain recombines TRBV5-5 with TRBJ2-6; no clear D gene. V was pared by 3 bases and J by 0 bases, with 10 bases between. The CDR3 is 16 amino acids. The germline V gene has CDR1 SGHKS and CDR2 YYEKEE (reference sequence). The CDR3 sequence: CASSSTASSGANVLTF. The CDR3 bases are TGTGCCAGCAGCTCTACAGCGTCCTCTGGGGCCAACGTCCTGACTTTC.

This clonotype was counted at least ten times. Here the CDR3 DNA reads TGCAGTGCTAGCGTCCGTCTAGCGGGTTTCACAGATACGCAGTATTTT. Amino acids: CSASVRLAGFTDTQYF. V usage is TRBV20-1 and J usage is TRBJ2-3; TRBD2 agrees at 8 bases. Trimming cost V 3 bases and J 2 bases; bases outside gene matches: 10. This CDR3 region has 16 residues. The germline V gene encodes CDR1 DFQATT and CDR2 SNEGSKA (reference sequence).

This clonotype was observed at least ten times. The chain combines TRBV27 with TRBJ1-5; no clear D. Germline V gene lookup returns CDR1 MNHEY and CDR2 SMNVEV (reference sequence). Trimming stripped 1 base from V and 3 bases from J, with 4 bases between. This CDR3 is 13 amino acids long. DNA for the CDR3: TGTGCCAGCAGTTTATGGTCCAATCAGCCCCAGCATTTT. It translates to CASSLWSNQPQHF.

The table lists this clonotype with many counts. The gene calls are TRBV3-1 and TRBJ2-1; 7 nucleotides agree with TRBD2. The germline V gene encodes CDR1 LGHDT and CDR2 YNNKEL (reference sequence). V lost 2 bases and J lost 5; bases outside the gene matches: 15. The CDR3 spans 18 residues. In nucleotides, the CDR3 is TGTGCCAGCAGCCAATGGAGAGCCACCCGGGGAGGGAACAATGAGCAGTTCTTC. Protein sequence: CASSQWRATRGGNNEQFF.